A selection of T cell receptor beta chains follows, all from one sample in a study of blood T cells in healthy people across ages. TCRdb re-analysed the 5' RACE reads in MiXCR, keeping a single row per CDR3 protein. The sample records about 1,500,000 distinct CDR3 sequences, 25% to 30% being singletons. Material: blood. These receptors all stem from a woman in her thirties in good health. The CDR3 runs from the conserved cysteine through the conserved F or W. The D gene is left open where the match is weak. Part of the rows lack a size; the others show once, few, many or a class for expanded clones.

TRBJ2-1 | TRBV10-3 | many | - | CAISDPTGVGDNEQFF | TGTGCCATCAGTGACCCGACGGGGGTGGGCGACAATGAGCAGTTCTTC
TRBJ2-7 | TRBV5-1 | once | TRBD1 | CASSLEGQGANEQYF | TGCGCCAGCAGCTTGGAGGGACAGGGGGCTAACGAGCAGTACTTC
TRBJ1-4 | TRBV28 | few | - | CASRANSFLNEKLFF | TGTGCCAGCAGGGCCAACAGCTTCCTTAATGAAAAACTGTTTTTT
TRBJ2-1 | TRBV20-1 | many | TRBD1 | CSSKQGVKQFF | TGCAGCTCGAAACAGGGGGTTAAGCAGTTCTTC
TRBJ2-7 | TRBV30 | few | - | CACSPTYEQYF | TGTGCCTGCTCCCCAACCTACGAGCAGTACTTC
TRBJ2-3 | TRBV10-3 | - | - | CAISESQRGTDTQYF | TGTGCCATCAGTGAGAGCCAACGAGGCACAGATACGCAGTATTTT
TRBJ2-2 | TRBV11-3 | - | - | CASSFGRDAGELFF | TGTGCCAGCAGCTTCGGCAGAGATGCCGGGGAGCTGTTTTTT
TRBJ2-7 | TRBV12-3/TRBV12-4 | few | TRBD2 | CASSLGRGYTYEQYF | TGTGCCAGCAGTTTAGGGCGGGGGTACACCTACGAGCAGTACTTC
TRBJ2-1 | TRBV7-9 | many | - | CASGDWSNNEQFF | TGTGCCAGCGGCGACTGGAGTAATAATGAGCAGTTCTTC
TRBJ1-4 | TRBV20-1 | - | TRBD1 | CSARSGTENEKLFF | TGCAGTGCCCGGTCCGGGACAGAGAATGAAAAACTGTTTTTT
TRBJ1-4 | TRBV12-3/TRBV12-4 | - | - | CASSLEWGLWPKKLFF | TGTGCCAGCAGTTTAGAGTGGGGCCTATGGCCGAAAAAACTGTTTTTT
TRBJ1-5 | TRBV12-3/TRBV12-4 | few | TRBD1 | CASSSYRGRNNQPQHF | TGTGCCAGCAGTTCGTACAGGGGGCGAAACAATCAGCCCCAGCATTTT
TRBJ2-3 | TRBV15 | - | - | CATSRTMGNTQYF | TGTGCCACCAGCAGAACGATGGGAAATACGCAGTATTTT
TRBJ1-1 | TRBV7-2 | few | - | CASLTPQMNTEAFF | TGTGCCAGCCTTACACCTCAGATGAACACTGAAGCTTTCTTT
TRBJ2-3 | TRBV24-1 | - | - | CATSDPRGGVTQYF | TGTGCCACCAGTGACCCGAGGGGGGGAGTTACGCAGTATTTT